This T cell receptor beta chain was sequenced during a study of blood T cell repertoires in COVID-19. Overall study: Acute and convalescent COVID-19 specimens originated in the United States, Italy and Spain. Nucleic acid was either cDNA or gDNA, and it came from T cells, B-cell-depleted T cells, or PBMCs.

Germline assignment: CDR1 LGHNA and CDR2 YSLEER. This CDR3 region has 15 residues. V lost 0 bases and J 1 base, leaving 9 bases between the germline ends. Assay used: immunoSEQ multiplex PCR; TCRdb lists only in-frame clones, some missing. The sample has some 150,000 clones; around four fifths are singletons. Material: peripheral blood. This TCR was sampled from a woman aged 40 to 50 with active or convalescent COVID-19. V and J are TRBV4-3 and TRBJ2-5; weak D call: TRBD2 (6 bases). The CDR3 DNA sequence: TGCGCCAGCAGCCAAGATTTGGGGGGCCAAGAGACCCAGTACTTC. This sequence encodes CASSQDLGGQETQYF.